This entry lists 15 T cell receptor beta chains sequenced from one sample in a study of CD8 T cells in Susac syndrome. Random hexamers primed reverse transcription of roughly 0.5 to 1 ug RNA. Via MiXCR, TCRdb re-called the immunoSEQ multiplex PCR reads, giving one row per CDR3 protein. The table includes under 200,000 distinct CDR3 sequences, approximately 95% detected once. The sample was CD8+ T cells from PBMCs. The origin of the receptors is a human donor with Susac syndrome.

The chain couples TRBV3-1 to TRBJ2-7; possibly TRBD1 for D (5 bases). V shed 0 bases and J shed 6 bases, with 6 bases lying between them. Germline V lookup: CDR1 LGHDT, CDR2 YNNKEL (reference sequence). The CDR3 loop spans 12 amino acids. For the CDR3, the DNA is TGTGCCAGCAGCCAAGAAAGGGGCGAGCAGTACTTC. Protein product: CASSQERGEQYF.

V and J are TRBV7-9 and TRBJ2-1, with D unresolved. The germline gives CDR1 SEHNR, CDR2 FQNEAQ (reference sequence). CDR3 size: 15 residues. The V and J ends lost 8 bases and 0 bases respectively, with 14 bases between them. CDR3 DNA sequence: TGTGCCAGCTCATCCGGATACAGCTCCTACAATGAGCAGTTCTTC. Protein: CASSSGYSSYNEQFF. Full variable domain (outside the CDR3, taken from reference TRBV7-9 and TRBJ2-1): DTGVSQNPRHKITKRGQNVTFRCDPISEHNRLYWYRQTLGQGPEFLTYFQNEAQLEKSRLLSDRFSAERPKGSFSTLEIQRTEQGDSAMYLCASSSGYSSYNEQFFGPGTRLTVL.

CDR3 sequence (DNA): TGCAGTGCTAGAGCCGCGGGACAGGGATGGAATCAGCCCCAGCATTTT. The encoded protein is CSARAAGQGWNQPQHF. The chain recombines TRBV20-1 with TRBJ1-5, with 9 bases identical to TRBD1. Per the germline V gene, CDR1 is DFQATT and CDR2 is SNEGSKA (reference sequence). This CDR3 is 16 amino acids long. J gave up 4 bases and V 1 base, and 8 bases lay outside the gene matches.

V gene TRBV29-1 combines with J gene TRBJ1-1; D call uncertain. V was trimmed by 7 bases and J by 3 bases, leaving 12 bases between them. This CDR3 is built from 12 residues. Germline CDR1 is SQVTM and CDR2 is ANQGSEA. The CDR3 DNA is TGCAGCGGTTCACTCGGGGACACTGAAGCTTTCTTT. Translated: CSGSLGDTEAFF.

This chain joins TRBV2 and TRBJ2-1; no definite D call. Trimming removed 2 bases at V and 8 bases at J, with 4 bases between. The germline CDR1 and CDR2 sequences are SNHLY and FYNNEI. This CDR3 has 11 amino acids. CDR3 in amino acids: CASSELDEQFF. The CDR3 region has the DNA TGTGCCAGCAGTGAATTGGATGAGCAGTTCTTC.

The chain has TRBV4-1 and TRBJ1-5, with D hard to call. This CDR3 comprises 14 residues. Germline V gene data show CDR1 as MGHRA and CDR2 as YSYEKL. Trimming took off 0 bases at V and 5 bases at J, with 8 bases between the two ends. The CDR3 sequence: CASSQDVIDQPQHF. Here the CDR3 DNA reads TGCGCCAGCAGCCAAGATGTCATAGATCAGCCCCAGCATTTT.

The chain combines TRBV12-3 or TRBV12-4 with TRBJ1-1; perhaps TRBD1 as D (6 bases). The CDR3 sequence is 14 residues long. The ends were cut back, 3 bases at V and 0 bases at J, with 8 bases in the middle. The CDR3 coding sequence is TGTGCCAGCAGTTTTCACAGGGTGAACACTGAAGCTTTCTTT. Residues: CASSFHRVNTEAFF.

The J gene is TRBJ2-3, the V gene TRBV7-3, with D possibly being TRBD2 (5 bases). Germline V CDR1 and CDR2: SGHTA, FQGTGA. CDR3 size: 15 residues. With 2 bases removed from V and 3 bases from J, the gap between germline ends came to 12 bases. In DNA, the CDR3 is TGTGCCAGCAGCTTAGATGGGAGTCGAACAGATACGCAGTATTTT. Its translation is CASSLDGSRTDTQYF.

This clonotype was seen a single time. This chain uses TRBV4-1 with TRBJ2-1, with 12 bases identical to TRBD2. This CDR3 is 15 amino acids long. V gave up 0 bases and J gave up 6 bases; unmatched junction bases: 0. Germline V gene lookup returns CDR1 MGHRA and CDR2 YSYEKL. The CDR3 DNA reads as TGCGCCAGCAGCCAAGAGACTAGCGGGAGCAATGAGCAGTTCTTC. Translation gives CASSQETSGSNEQFF.

The gene calls are TRBV23-1 and TRBJ1-5, with D hard to call. TRBV23-1 is annotated as an ORF whose role is uncertain. V lost 8 bases to trimming and J lost 6 bases, with 17 bases between them. The CDR3 is made up of 14 amino acids. The CDR3 DNA reads as TGCGCCAGCGGGAGGAGGTGGCCTATTCAGCCCCAGCATTTT. This sequence encodes CASGRRWPIQPQHF.

The chain employs TRBV5-1 and TRBJ1-2, with D possibly matching TRBD1 (5 bases). Trimming took off 0 bases at V and 4 bases at J, with 10 bases between the two ends. CDR1 is SGHRS, CDR2 YFSETQ, per germline. The CDR3 is 14 residues long. CDR3 in amino acids: CASSLENRRYGYTF. CDR3 coding DNA: TGCGCCAGCAGCTTGGAAAACAGGCGCTATGGCTACACCTTC. Drawing the rest from reference TRBV5-1 and TRBJ1-2, the complete variable domain is KAGVTQTPRYLIKTRGQQVTLSCSPISGHRSVSWYQQTPGQGLQFLFEYFSETQRNKGNFPGRFSGRQFSNSRSEMNVSTLELGDSALYLCASSLENRRYGYTFGSGTRLTVV.

The J gene is TRBJ2-5, the V gene TRBV10-2, with D tentatively TRBD2 (6 bases). V gave up 6 bases and J gave up 4 bases, with 9 bases separating them. The CDR3 runs 12 residues. The germline V gene has CDR1 WSHSY and CDR2 SAAADI. CDR3 nucleotides: TGCGCCAGCAGGGACGGGAGAGAGACCCAGTACTTC. This translates into CASRDGRETQYF.

This chain links TRBV9 with TRBJ2-1, with D perhaps TRBD1 (5 bases). Germline assignment: CDR1 SGDLS and CDR2 YYNGEE. V shed 3 bases and J shed 10 bases, with 11 bases lying between them. The CDR3 covers 12 residues. CDR3: CASSEGRGEQFF. The CDR3 region has the DNA TGTGCCAGCAGCGAGGGGCGTGGGGAGCAGTTCTTC.

This clonotype showed up just once. The chain couples TRBV7-9 to TRBJ2-7; 12 bases line up with TRBD2. The trim removed 5 bases at V and 2 bases at J, leaving 13 bases unmatched. Germline CDR1 and CDR2: SEHNR and FQNEAQ (reference sequence). This CDR3 region has 18 residues. This CDR3 reads CASSPPLAGGQGPYEQYF. Written as DNA, the CDR3 is TGTGCCAGCAGCCCACCACTAGCGGGGGGCCAGGGTCCCTACGAGCAGTACTTC.

V and J are TRBV20-1 and TRBJ1-6; no clear D gene. Trimming pared 0 bases from V and 9 bases from J, leaving 6 bases between. Looked up from germline, CDR1 is DFQATT and CDR2 is SNEGSKA (reference sequence). The CDR3 contains 12 residues. The CDR3, as DNA: TGCAGTGCTAGAGACGGAGTTTCACCCCTCCACTTT. Translating it yields CSARDGVSPLHF.